This TCR beta chain appears in the sequencing data of a study of T cell repertoires in cytomegalovirus infection. Study-level background: The public TCR beta signatures pointed to both CMV infection and matching HLA type.

TCRdb recomputed calls from the reads with MiXCR, one row per CDR3 protein. Of about 250,000 distinct CDR3 sequences in the sample, 17% are singletons; the top ten hold less than 50%. This clonotype turned up a few times. The antigen remains undetermined. Regarding the study as a whole: In two of eight donors, the top clonotype was HLA-C-restricted CMV-specific. Identification of carriers of CMV plus the relevant HLA was achieved through cumulative public TCR beta family frequency.

The J segment lost 0 bases and the V segment lost 0 bases, leaving 6 bases of the junction unmatched. CDR3 length: 17 residues. The germline gives CDR1 LNHNV, CDR2 YYDKDF (reference sequence). The source is a human donor in good health (CMV status not recorded). Some clones in this sample may be carry-over from other donors' samples. The sample consisted of CD8+ T cells from PBMCs. J is TRBJ2-5 and V is TRBV15, with 8 bases fitting TRBD2. The CDR3, as DNA: TGTGCCACCAGCAGAGATTGGGGGACTAGAAACCAAGAGACCCAGTACTTC. Protein sequence: CATSRDWGTRNQETQYF.